This TCR beta chain was sequenced during a study of cytomegalovirus exposure and HLA in healthy donors. General observations from the study: Follow-up analysis seemed to connect common viral pathogens with several of the most significant clusters identified.

The study ran its PCR with 60 Vbeta and 13 Jbeta primers. Repertoires were generated with immunoSEQ multiplex PCR, while TCRdb's copy carries only in-frame clones and drops some. Counted here are some 140,000 clones, more than 70% occurring once; the ten biggest clones make up less than 1.5%. Germline-derived CDR1 and CDR2 are SGHVS and FNYEAQ. The CDR3 totals 15 residues. Trimming removed 2 bases from V and 2 bases from J, with 12 bases in between. As regards this clone: What it binds is unknown.

The sequenced material came from PBMCs. The origin of this receptor is a male donor in good health and CMV-seropositive. V usage is TRBV7-6 and J usage is TRBJ2-5; D may be TRBD1 (5 bases). The CDR3 reads CASSLNWGGQETQYF. The CDR3 DNA follows: TGTGCCAGCAGCTTAAATTGGGGCGGACAAGAGACCCAGTACTTC.